These 20 T cell receptor beta chains share one sample of origin, sequenced in a study of blood T cell repertoires in COVID-19. The data were produced by immunoSEQ multiplex PCR, yet TCRdb's version contains in-frame clones alone and is incomplete. The sample lists approximately 350,000 clones; about 86% were seen once. The material sequenced was peripheral blood. These receptors all stem from a man aged 25 to 40 with active or convalescent COVID-19.

The chain joins TRBV12-3 or TRBV12-4 to TRBJ1-2; D might be TRBD1 (5 bases). The V gene lost 8 bases and the J gene lost 0 bases, with 10 bases spanning the gap. This CDR3 comprises 13 residues. The CDR3 nucleotides read TGTGCCAGCGGGTTGGGGCCTAACTATGGCTACACCTTC. The encoded protein is CASGLGPNYGYTF.

CDR3 coding DNA: TGTGCCATCAGTGATGGGGGGGCTAACTATGGCTACACCTTC. It codes for CAISDGGANYGYTF. The chain is built from TRBV10-3 and TRBJ1-2; a weak D match, TRBD1 (5 bases). V was trimmed by 3 bases and J by 0 bases, leaving 8 bases between them. CDR1 and CDR2 from the germline V gene are ENHRY and SYGVKD. The CDR3 is made up of 14 amino acids.

The chain links TRBV6-5 to TRBJ1-1, with a tentative D call TRBD1 (5 bases). The CDR3 sequence is 14 residues long. Germline CDR1 and CDR2: MNHEY and SVGAGI. The V gene lost 2 bases and the J gene lost 3 bases, with 10 bases spanning the gap. The CDR3 here is CASSYGGGDTEAFF. CDR3 coding DNA: TGTGCCAGCAGTTACGGTGGAGGGGACACTGAAGCTTTCTTT.

This chain connects TRBV5-6 to TRBJ2-7, with D perhaps matching TRBD2 (5 bases). CDR1 is SGHDT, CDR2 YYEEEE, per germline. The CDR3 is 17 amino acids. Trimming took 4 bases from V and 0 from J, leaving 20 bases between them. CDR3 sequence (DNA): TGTGCCAGCAGCGCGGAGGCAGAGGAATACCTCTCCTACGAGCAGTACTTC. It specifies CASSAEAEEYLSYEQYF. The whole variable domain, filled in from reference TRBV5-6 and TRBJ2-7, reads DAGVTQSPTHLIKTRGQQVTLRCSPKSGHDTVSWYQQALGQGPQFIFQYYEEEERQRGNFPDRFSGHQFPNYSSELNVNALLLGDSALYLCASSAEAEEYLSYEQYFGPGTRLTVT.

This chain uses TRBV7-2 with TRBJ2-1; D is unresolved. This CDR3 spans 14 amino acids. The germline V and J ends were trimmed by 2 bases and 6 bases, with 11 bases remaining between them. Germline V gene sequence: CDR1 SGHTA, CDR2 FQGNSA. DNA of the CDR3: TGTGCCAGCAGCTTACGGTGGCAGGTCAATGAGCAGTTCTTC. It encodes CASSLRWQVNEQFF.

This clone was picked up a small number of times. The chain couples TRBV12-3 or TRBV12-4 to TRBJ2-3; tentative D call: TRBD2 (7 bases). V dropped 7 bases and J dropped 6 bases, with 14 bases sitting between them. The CDR3 contains 13 residues. In nucleotides, the CDR3 is TGTGCCAGCACCTCAACGGGGGGCGATACGCAGTATTTT. Translated: CASTSTGGDTQYF.

The chain uses TRBV11-3 and TRBJ1-1; 7 bases line up with TRBD1. CDR3 length equals 12 residues. The germline V gene has CDR1 SGHNT and CDR2 YENEEA. Trimming took 6 bases from V and 6 from J; bases not matched to a gene: 4. Written as DNA, the CDR3 is TGTGCCAGCAGTTCCAGGGGGGCTGAAGCTTTCTTT. The encoded protein is CASSSRGAEAFF.

The chain employs TRBV6-2 or TRBV6-3 and TRBJ2-6, with TRBD1 matching over 7 bases. V was clipped by 2 bases and J by 0 bases; unmatched bases: 7. The CDR3 has 18 amino acids. The germline gives CDR1 MNHEY, CDR2 SVGEGT. The CDR3 region has the DNA TGTGCCAGCAGTTACCACAGGGGACCCAACTCTGGGGCCAACGTCCTGACTTTC. Amino acid sequence: CASSYHRGPNSGANVLTF.

The rearrangement joins TRBV4-2 to TRBJ2-7; possible D gene TRBD2, 6 bases. The CDR3 is made up of 16 amino acids. V lost 0 bases and J lost 3, with 15 bases in between. Germline values: CDR1 LGHNA, CDR2 YNFKEQ. The CDR3 region is CASSQEPASASYEQYF. As DNA, the CDR3 is TGTGCCAGCAGCCAAGAACCTGCTAGCGCCAGCTACGAGCAGTACTTC.

The V gene is TRBV7-2, the J gene TRBJ1-4; tentative D call: TRBD1 (5 bases). CDR3 length: 14 amino acids. Per the germline V gene, CDR1 is SGHTA and CDR2 is FQGNSA. Trimming took off 0 bases at V and 4 bases at J, with 6 bases between the two ends. CDR3 residues: CASSLAGVNEKLFF. The CDR3 DNA follows: TGTGCCAGCAGCTTAGCAGGGGTTAATGAAAAACTGTTTTTT.

The V and J genes are TRBV6-5 and TRBJ1-1, with 9 bases matching TRBD1. V lost 8 bases and J lost 0; bases outside the gene matches: 1. There are 13 residues in the CDR3. Germline CDR1 MNHEY, CDR2 SVGAGI. The CDR3 protein is CASGDRVNTEAFF. In DNA form, the CDR3 reads TGTGCCAGCGGGGACAGGGTGAACACTGAAGCTTTCTTT.

CDR3 coding DNA: TGTGCCAGCAGCCAATTAGCGGGCCCCGTTCAAGAGACCCAGTACTTC. Translating gives CASSQLAGPVQETQYF. The chain couples TRBV3-1 (or the pseudogene TRBV3-2) to TRBJ2-5; 7 bases agree with TRBD2. Germline CDR1 reads LGHDT; CDR2 reads YNNKEL (reference sequence). The CDR3 runs 16 residues. V lost 2 bases to trimming and J lost 2 bases; unmatched junction nucleotides: 8.

This clone turned up a few times. This sequence joins TRBV7-9 and TRBJ2-3; tentatively, D is TRBD2 (5 bases). V dropped 7 bases and J dropped 5 bases, with 19 bases sitting between them. There are 15 residues in the CDR3. CDR1 and CDR2 from the germline V gene are SEHNR and FQNEAQ (reference sequence). The CDR3 region has the DNA TGTGCCAGCACCCCTCGGGGAATCTCGGGAGATACGCAGTATTTT. Translated: CASTPRGISGDTQYF.

Worth noting for this clone: The junction does not match germline at one end; this may be a read error. The chain combines TRBV5-4 with TRBJ2-3; 8 bases are shared with TRBD1. Germline V CDR1 and CDR2: SGHNT, YYREEE (reference sequence). The CDR3 contains 15 residues. DNA of the CDR3: TGTGCCAGCAGCCAGGGGGCAGGGGGCACGGATACGCAGTATTTT. Amino acid sequence: CASSQGAGGTDTQYF.

The genes are TRBV11-2 and TRBJ1-2, with 7 bases lining up with TRBD1. V was pared by 5 bases and J by 0 bases, with 6 bases of the junction left unmatched. The CDR3 spans 15 residues. Germline CDR1 reads SGHAT; CDR2 reads FQNNGV. CDR3 nucleotide sequence: TGTGCCAGCAGCGGCCACAGGGGTCCTAACTATGGCTACACCTTC. As protein: CASSGHRGPNYGYTF. The full variable domain, with the rest looked up from reference TRBV11-2 and TRBJ1-2, is EAGVAQSPRYKIIEKRQSVAFWCNPISGHATLYWYQQILGQGPKLLIQFQNNGVVDDSQLPKDRFSAERLKGVDSTLKIQPAKLEDSAVYLCASSGHRGPNYGYTFGSGTRLTVV.

The chain couples TRBV2 to TRBJ2-3, with TRBD2 as a possible D gene (6 bases). Germline lookup yields CDR1 SNHLY and CDR2 FYNNEI. Deletions cut 6 bases from V and 1 base from J, with 14 bases between. The CDR3 contains 15 residues. The CDR3 sequence is CASRLGLAGTDTQYF. The DNA of the CDR3 is TGTGCCAGCAGGTTGGGACTCGCCGGCACAGATACGCAGTATTTT.

The J gene is TRBJ1-4, the V gene TRBV5-1; 8 bases are shared with TRBD1. J gave up 8 bases and V 4 bases, and 7 bases lay outside the gene matches. The germline gives CDR1 SGHRS, CDR2 YFSETQ. The CDR3 spans 14 residues. CDR3 in amino acids: CASSIDRGGEKLFF. CDR3 coding DNA: TGCGCCAGCAGCATCGACAGGGGAGGGGAAAAACTGTTTTTT. The full variable domain, completed using reference TRBV5-1 and TRBJ1-4, is KAGVTQTPRYLIKTRGQQVTLSCSPISGHRSVSWYQQTPGQGLQFLFEYFSETQRNKGNFPGRFSGRQFSNSRSEMNVSTLELGDSALYLCASSIDRGGEKLFFGSGTQLSVL.

The chain has TRBV5-5 and TRBJ2-1, with TRBD2 matching over 7 bases. V lost 0 bases and J lost 3; bases outside the gene matches: 0. Germline values: CDR1 SGHKS, CDR2 YYEKEE (reference sequence). This CDR3 is 14 amino acids long. CDR3 loop: CASSLGTSYNEQFF. The CDR3 region has the DNA TGTGCCAGCAGCTTGGGGACTAGCTACAATGAGCAGTTCTTC. Full variable domain (rest looked up from reference TRBV5-5 and TRBJ2-1): DAGVTQSPTHLIKTRGQQVTLRCSPISGHKSVSWYQQVLGQGPQFIFQYYEKEERGRGNFPDRFSARQFPNYSSELNVNALLLGDSALYLCASSLGTSYNEQFFGPGTRLTVL.

The chain recombines TRBV28 with TRBJ2-7, with TRBD2 matching over 12 bases. The ends lost 6 bases at V and 1 base at J; junction bases unmatched: 7. The length of the CDR3 is 16 residues. Germline assignment: CDR1 MDHEN and CDR2 SYDVKM. The CDR3 DNA is TGTGCCAGCAGCCTCGTACTAGCGGGAGGATCCTACGAGCAGTACTTC. It translates to CASSLVLAGGSYEQYF. Based on the CDR3 plus reference TRBV28 and TRBJ2-7, the full variable domain is DVKVTQSSRYLVKRTGEKVFLECVQDMDHENMFWYRQDPGLGLRLIYFSYDVKMKEKGDIPEGYSVSREKKERFSLILESASTNQTSMYLCASSLVLAGGSYEQYFGPGTRLTVT.

CDR3 in DNA: TGTGCCAGCAGCGCGACCGGGACAGGGGTCTTAATGGACGAGCAGTACTTC. It specifies CASSATGTGVLMDEQYF. The rearrangement links TRBV9 to TRBJ2-7; 10 nucleotides agree with TRBD1. Germline V gene sequence: CDR1 SGDLS, CDR2 YYNGEE. The CDR3 is made up of 17 amino acids. J gave up 5 bases and V 3 bases, and 14 bases lay outside the gene matches.